The clone carrying this T cell receptor beta chain came up many times. Its antigen is unknown. The sample comes from a study of beta chain features in type 1 diabetes. Every donor had blood drawn once into heparin, approximately 120 mL on average. Researchers reported sorting CD4+ naive, central memory, regulatory and stem cell-like memory cells via CD45RO/CCR7/CD25/CD127/CD95/CD27. The authors reverse transcribed all of the isolated RNA, so sequencing captured expressed TCRB transcripts. Sequenced naive, central memory and regulatory T cell samples produced an average of roughly 3.6 million reads. Repertoires were generated with immunoSEQ multiplex PCR, while TCRdb's copy carries only in-frame clones and drops some. This sample has more than 300,000 clones, with over 10% found just once. Overall study findings and caveats: Across all four CD4+ subsets, people with type 1 diabetes showed modestly shorter TCRB CDR3s.

V lost 4 bases and J lost 6; bases outside the gene matches: 14. The CDR3 runs 16 residues. From germline, CDR1 is SGHTA and CDR2 FQGNSA. V is TRBV7-2 and J is TRBJ2-7; 8 bases fit TRBD1. This TCR was sampled from a man aged 18 to 29 in good health. The sample comprised naive CD4+ T cells from blood. The DNA for the CDR3 is TGTGCCAGCAGCTCTCGTTGGGCAGGGGGCAGGGGCGAGCAGTACTTC. This sequence encodes CASSSRWAGGRGEQYF.